This is a list of T cell receptor beta chains from one sample in a study of T-cell memory formation after mild COVID-19. A single record per CDR3 protein comes from TCRdb applying MiXCR to the 5' RACE reads. The table lists 200,000 to 250,000 distinct CDR3 sequences, 9.5% of them singletons. Sequenced material: PBMCs or a T cell subset sorted from them (not recorded which). All receptors derive from a man aged 18 to 30 who had mild COVID-19 (a few samples of this study predate the infection). Cell type and time point are not known. The CDR3 runs from the conserved cysteine through the conserved F or W. D genes are given only for firm matches. Expanded clones are given a class, and other clones once, few, many or no size at all.

TRBD1,TRBJ1-1,-,TRBV5-1,17,TGCGCCAGCAGCTTGTTTCTTGGGGACAGGGTAAACACTGAAGCTTTCTTT,CASSLFLGDRVNTEAFF
-,TRBJ2-7,-,TRBV28,17,TGTGCCAGCAGACGGCATTCGGAACCGAGCAACCGCTACGAGCAGTACTTC,CASRRHSEPSNRYEQYF
-,TRBJ1-5,few,TRBV7-2,13,TGTGCCAGCAGCCCTGGTTCCCCGCAGCCCCAGCATTTT,CASSPGSPQPQHF
-,TRBJ1-5,few,TRBV9,13,TGTGCCAGCAGCGTAGGGGGGGTTCAGCCCCAGCATTTT,CASSVGGVQPQHF
TRBD2,TRBJ2-3,many,TRBV20-1,16,TGCAGTGCAACCGGGACTAGCGGGGGAAGCACAGATACGCAGTATTTT,CSATGTSGGSTDTQYF
TRBD1,TRBJ2-3,few,TRBV10-3,16,TGTGCCATCAGTTACCGCACAGGGGGGAGGACAGATACGCAGTATTTT,CAISYRTGGRTDTQYF
TRBD2,TRBJ2-3,few,TRBV5-1,15,TGCGCCAGCAGCTCCTTTAGCGGGGCTTTAGTTACGCAGTATTTT,CASSSFSGALVTQYF
-,TRBJ1-5,few,TRBV20-1,15,TGCAGTGCGTCCGTTGCGGGGGCCCCTAATCAGCCCCAGCATTTT,CSASVAGAPNQPQHF
-,TRBJ1-2,-,TRBV12-3/TRBV12-4,16,TGTGCCAGCAGCCGATCCCAGGGACGGGATAACTATGGCTACACCTTC,CASSRSQGRDNYGYTF
-,TRBJ2-3,-,TRBV3-1,13,TGTGCCAGCAGCCCCCAGGAGGGGCATACGCAGTATTTT,CASSPQEGHTQYF
TRBD2,TRBJ2-1,few,TRBV20-1,15,TGCAGTGCTCCCAGGGCTAGCGGGGCGGACAATGAGCAGTTCTTC,CSAPRASGADNEQFF
-,TRBJ1-1,-,TRBV28,14,TGTGCCAGCAGTCTCTCAGTCATGAACACTGAAGCTTTCTTT,CASSLSVMNTEAFF
TRBD2,TRBJ2-3,few,TRBV6-5,15,TGTGCCAGCAGGCTAGCGGGGGGGCTCCCAGATACGCAGTATTTT,CASRLAGGLPDTQYF
-,TRBJ2-2,-,TRBV18,13,TGTGCCAGCTCAGGGGATCGCACCGGGGAGCTGTTTTTT,CASSGDRTGELFF
-,TRBJ1-1,few,TRBV12-3/TRBV12-4,14,TGTGCCAGCAGTTTTCACGGGGAAGGGACTGAAGCTTTCTTT,CASSFHGEGTEAFF
-,TRBJ2-2,many,TRBV28,15,TGTGCCAGCAGTTTAGCCGGTAGCTACACCGGGGAGCTGTTTTTT,CASSLAGSYTGELFF
-,TRBJ1-1,few,TRBV7-2,11,TGTGCCAGCAGCTTACGGGGGGCCGCTTTCTTT,CASSLRGAAFF
-,TRBJ2-7,many,TRBV6-6,13,TGTGCCAGCAGTTACGGGGAGTTTAAAGAGCAGTACTTC,CASSYGEFKEQYF
TRBD1,TRBJ1-1,few,TRBV19,15,TGTGCCAGTAGTAAAATCGGGACAGTTAACACTGAAGCTTTCTTT,CASSKIGTVNTEAFF
-,TRBJ2-5,-,TRBV6-2/TRBV6-3,14,TGTGCCAGCTTACACTCACGGGAAAGTGGGACCCAGTACTTC,CASLHSRESGTQYF
TRBD1,TRBJ2-5,-,TRBV7-3,13,TGTGCCAGCAGCTCGGGACAGAAAGAGACCCAGTACTTC,CASSSGQKETQYF
TRBD1,TRBJ1-1,few,TRBV20-1,16,TGCAGTGCTAGAGATCCAGGGACAGGGCGGAACACTGAAGCTTTCTTT,CSARDPGTGRNTEAFF
-,TRBJ2-5,once,TRBV6-2/TRBV6-3,18,TGTGCCAGCAGTTCACCCCTCCGCGGGGTAAGGGGGCAAGAGACCCAGTACTTC,CASSSPLRGVRGQETQYF
-,TRBJ2-1,few,TRBV4-3,16,TGCGCCAGCAGCCAAGATTGGGGGGGGGCCCCCCATGAGCAGTTCTTC,CASSQDWGGAPHEQFF
-,TRBJ2-5,many,TRBV27,13,TGTGCCAGCAGAGACGGAGACCAAGAGACCCAGTACTTC,CASRDGDQETQYF
TRBD1,TRBJ2-5,few,TRBV5-6,14,TGTGCCAGCAGCTCGGGACAGGGGGGAGAGACCCAGTACTTC,CASSSGQGGETQYF
-,TRBJ1-4,-,TRBV9,13,TGTGCCAGCAGTAGAGGAGGTCGCGAAAAACTGTTTTTT,CASSRGGREKLFF
TRBD1,TRBJ2-5,many,TRBV9,16,TGTGCCAGCAGCGTCTCCCCCCGGGACAGGCGGGAGACCCAGTACTTC,CASSVSPRDRRETQYF
TRBD2,TRBJ2-7,few,TRBV4-1,16,TGCGCCAGCAGCCAACGCACGGGGGGGGCGATCTACGAGCAGTACTTC,CASSQRTGGAIYEQYF
-,TRBJ1-5,-,TRBV6-2/TRBV6-3,15,TGTGCCAGCAGCCGCAGGGTATCGCTTCCTCAGCCCCAGCATTTT,CASSRRVSLPQPQHF
-,TRBJ2-3,few,TRBV9,14,TGTGCCAGCAGCGTACGTTCAGGGACAGATACGCAGTATTTT,CASSVRSGTDTQYF
TRBD1,TRBJ2-2,few,TRBV7-8,14,TGTGCCAGCACCCCGGACAGGGTGTCCGGGGAGCTGTTTTTT,CASTPDRVSGELFF
TRBD2,TRBJ2-1,-,TRBV4-1,15,TGCGCCAGCAGCCAGAGGGGAAGCGGGGGGGCCCGGCAGTTCTTC,CASSQRGSGGARQFF
-,TRBJ1-6,few,TRBV27,14,TGTGCCAGCACGAGGACGTCCTATAATTCACCCCTCCACTTT,CASTRTSYNSPLHF
TRBD1,TRBJ2-4,few,TRBV6-5,12,TGTGCCAGCAGTTACCAGGGACAGCATCAGTACTTC,CASSYQGQHQYF
-,TRBJ2-6,few,TRBV5-1,15,TGCGCCAGCAGTAGGGCGGAGAGTGGGGCCAACGTCCTGACTTTC,CASSRAESGANVLTF
TRBD1,TRBJ1-2,-,TRBV12-3/TRBV12-4,13,TGTGCCACCAGATCGGGACAGGGGTATGGCTACACCTTC,CATRSGQGYGYTF
TRBD2,TRBJ2-3,few,TRBV7-2,16,TGTGCCAGCAGCCCGCAGAGCGGGGGGGCCACAGATACGCAGTATTTT,CASSPQSGGATDTQYF
TRBD2,TRBJ2-5,many,TRBV12-3/TRBV12-4,15,TGTGCCAGCACCCCTAGCGGGGGGGCCCAAGAGACCCAGTACTTC,CASTPSGGAQETQYF
-,TRBJ2-3,-,TRBV7-9,15,TGTGCCAGCAGCCCGAATCGACTGGGTACAGATACGCAGTATTTT,CASSPNRLGTDTQYF
-,TRBJ2-1,few,TRBV7-2,14,TGTGCCAGCAGCAACCGGGACTCCGGCGATGAGCAGTTCTTC,CASSNRDSGDEQFF
-,TRBJ2-2,many,TRBV7-3,15,TGTGCCAGCAGCCGGACACCGTTGAACACCGGGGAGCTGTTTTTT,CASSRTPLNTGELFF
-,TRBJ2-5,-,TRBV12-3/TRBV12-4,17,TGTGCCAGCAGCTCACCTGGGGTGGGGCCTTTGGGGGAGACCCAGTACTTC,CASSSPGVGPLGETQYF
-,TRBJ2-3,few,TRBV30,11,TGTGCCTGGTCCGGGGGAGATACGCAGTATTTT,CAWSGGDTQYF
TRBD2,TRBJ2-7,many,TRBV5-1,18,TGCGCCAGCAGCAGAAGGGGACTAGCGGGGGGCTATTCCTACGAGCAGTACTTC,CASSRRGLAGGYSYEQYF
-,TRBJ2-2,many,TRBV4-1,15,TGCGCCAGCAGCCGAGTTATTGCGAACACCGGGGAGCTGTTTTTT,CASSRVIANTGELFF
-,TRBJ2-1,-,TRBV5-1,13,TGCGCCAGCAGCTTTTCAGGGCACAATGAGCAGTTCTTC,CASSFSGHNEQFF
-,TRBJ2-1,-,TRBV5-1,14,TGCGCCAGCAGCTTGCTCGCAGCCAACAATGAGCAGTTCTTC,CASSLLAANNEQFF
-,TRBJ2-4,few,TRBV9,14,TGTGCCAGCAGCGTAGATGCCCTGAGGGACATTCAGTACTTC,CASSVDALRDIQYF
-,TRBJ1-1,few,TRBV10-3,14,TGTGCCATCAAAGGGGGACATTTTAACACTGAAGCTTTCTTT,CAIKGGHFNTEAFF
-,TRBJ2-5,-,TRBV12-3/TRBV12-4,15,TGTGCCAGCAGCCGGAGCCTAGCGCTCCGTGAGACCCAGTACTTC,CASSRSLALRETQYF